This T cell receptor (beta chain) stems from a study of cytomegalovirus exposure and HLA in healthy donors (dated by TCRdb to about 2017). About the full investigation: An earlier analysis of under 600 of the donors reported more than 250 Gb of sequence data and around 110 million unique TCR beta sequences from roughly 200 million T cells. Roughly 290 gigabases of sequencing data and tens of millions of unique TCR sequences made up an early release that covered roughly 670 HLA-typed donors. Of the roughly 400 genotyped donors, 65% to 90% fell in the genetic ancestry cluster associated with self-reported Caucasian donors. The study aimed to test whether cataloging public T cell receptors could reveal signatures of past pathogen exposure. The study used immunosequencing to profile the T cell repertoires of approximately 650 subjects and linked those repertoires to cytomegalovirus serostatus. Besides the first cohort of more than 650 subjects, a separate validation cohort made up of roughly 120 different subjects was used. To predict cytomegalovirus infection status, the study combined high-throughput TCR immunosequencing, statistical association of individual TCRs with disease status, and machine learning. A later analysis re-examined previously published TCR beta repertoires from over 500 donors and added high-resolution HLA genotyping to investigate patterns of TCR occurrence. Rather than drawing on any new phenotypic data, the later analysis identified candidate immune exposures from TCR beta sequences and the way those sequences occurred across donors. An earlier analysis of 450 to 750 of the donors used high-throughput TCR beta sequencing to judge whether each TCR beta V gene segment behaved as functional or pseudogenic. Donor age, sex, ethnicity and CMV serostatus were collected together with the repertoire data. A later genetic analysis took genome-wide SNP genotypes for about 55% of the 666 donors and used that subset as a discovery cohort. Every discovery cohort repertoire had been produced on one sequencing platform. HLA typing covered class I and class II loci at four-digit resolution. Typing coverage varied by locus: roughly 629-630 donors for A, B, C, DRB1 and DQB1; approximately 560 for DQA1; more than 600 for DPA1; approximately 470 for DPB1. Roughly 5 DR-DQ haplotypes were handled as single units for association and clustering, since linkage in the cohort was strong. Among 300 to 500 genotyped donors of the cohort, an average of around 240,000 unique TCR beta nucleotide sequences was sequenced per donor, of which 15% to 20% were non-productive.

As regards this clone: Its antigen target is currently unknown. No base-level quality is on record; no much larger clone is a single base apart. Other DNA sequences of this sample code for an identical CDR3.

Beyond this particular receptor, the publication reports: When HLA alleles, especially DR and DQ, strongly co-occurred, TCR associations were difficult to assign to individual alleles. An earlier analysis of approximately 540 of the donors showed that most TCR beta V segments appeared in productive rearrangements either about 87% or about 30% of the time, which broadly matched IMGT annotations. In a later analysis, most CMV-associated TCR beta chains were found to appear HLA-restricted, with HLA associations seemingly driven largely by CMV exposure. Several of the top co-occurrence clusters appeared to be linked to parvovirus B19, influenza, CMV and Epstein-Barr virus, according to a later analysis. A further reported finding was that TCR beta sequences accurately predicted the HLA-A and HLA-B alleles for most subjects in the first cohort. In a later analysis, the rate of TCR association differed among HLA loci, with DRB1 alleles having the most associated TCRs and HLA-C alleles having the fewest. For the cohort, immune exposure information was limited to CMV serostatus. Presence/absence analyses assumed roughly uniform sequencing depth across donors, an assumption that may not hold. The classifier was reported to diagnose cytomegalovirus status with high specificity and sensitivity in both the original cohort and the validation cohort. In a later analysis, HLA-associated TCR beta chains showed more clonal expansion and lower generation probabilities than non-associated chains that were equally common. The sequencing pipeline was judged likely to have produced a cluster of highly shared sequence variants as a technical artifact. Because counts were too low, seventeen rarely observed V segments, including chromosome 9 orphons, were excluded from the earlier analysis of around 640 of the donors. In a later genetic analysis, fewer N-insertions in productive TCRs were reported among donors in an Asian-associated ancestry cluster than the roughly 640-donor mean. Most TCR sequences were observed very rarely across donors, whereas some public TCRs were present in many individuals. This cohort had only TCR beta chains sequenced, and the lack of alpha or paired-chain data limited which features could be detected. In a later analysis, some 17,000 TCR beta sequences were associated with specific HLA alleles at a false discovery rate of 0.05. Correlated functional status among segregating V segments might reflect linkage disequilibrium, but an unknown experimental factor could not be ruled out. Three of the identified cytomegalovirus-associated TCR beta chains were confirmed in vitro to be specific for cytomegalovirus antigens. The 87-base-pair reads could not distinguish some IMGT-functional V segments, including TRBV6-2 and TRBV6-3, so those segments were excluded. It was suggested by the authors that the approach could potentially be generalized to other disease states and immunological phenotypes. HLA typing was unavailable for some donors at each locus, so association tests used only the typed subset. A total of 150 to 200 TCR beta chains were listed by the study as associated with cytomegalovirus. In a later genetic analysis, a missense DCLRE1C variant was associated with V-gene and J-gene trimming of TCR beta chains, and the association was replicated in an independent cohort.

The cohort consisted of 600 to 700 healthy bone marrow donors. Cohort members were all nominally healthy when sampled, although unrecorded immune exposures were likely present. The donor was CMV seronegative and belonged to the group of 352 seronegative cohort members. Every donor gave a peripheral blood sample, and the peripheral blood mononuclear cells from that sample were used for TCR beta sequencing. Genomic DNA was extracted from the blood cell samples with the Qiagen DNeasy Blood Extraction Kit. The CDR3 goes from the cysteine to the phenylalanine over 14 residues. The CDR3 DNA has 42 bases and is translated from base 1. V is cut back by 6 bases and J by 4 bases, with 9 bases in the junction unmatched. The germline V gene encodes CDR1 MNHEY and CDR2 SVGAGI. Library prep was done by the immunoSEQ multiplex PCR assay. A mixture of 60 forward primers for TCR Vbeta segments and 13 reverse primers for TCR Jbeta segments was used in the multiplex PCR. A multiplex PCR assay on genomic DNA amplified the CDR3 region of rearranged TCR beta genes. The Illumina HiSeq System was used to sequence the amplified TCR beta libraries as 87-base-pair reads. Regarding the original processing steps: In a later analysis, tens of millions of unique TCR beta chains were counted across the 650 to 750 repertoires, and roughly 9.9 million of these chains were shared by at least two donors. Raw reads were error-corrected and collapsed into unique sequences with a nearest-neighbor algorithm that merged closely related sequences to remove PCR and sequencing errors. CDR3 sequences were aligned to IMGT reference sequences to assign V, D and J gene segments. For a sequence to be retained, a match of at least six nucleotides to both a V gene segment and a J gene segment was required. Rearrangements were called productive when the CDR3 lacked stop codons and stayed in frame with V and J; all others were non-productive. Following IMGT convention, CDR3 was defined as the stretch from the second conserved V-encoded cysteine to the conserved J-encoded phenylalanine. In an earlier analysis of 550 to 650 of the donors, sequences lacking an unambiguous match to a single V gene segment were excluded. In an earlier analysis of more than 500 of the donors, a V segment was called functional when productive rearrangements were above 56.7%, and segregating when the standard deviation between donors exceeded 5%. A statistical classification framework was developed to diagnose cytomegalovirus status using the catalog of TCR beta chain sequences. V and J gene assignment, in a later analysis, came from comparing TCR nucleotide sequences with IMGT/GENE-DB human TR gene sequences. A later analysis assigned CDR3 sequences and most-parsimonious VDJ recombination scenarios with the TCRdist pipeline. A later analysis defined each TCR beta chain by its CDR3 amino acid sequence plus V-gene family, and excluded reads lacking a unique V-gene family. To address suspected cross-contamination and a sequencing artifact, a later analysis removed roughly 640 highly shared, low-generation-probability nucleotide sequences. In a later analysis, a clonal expansion index was calculated for each public chain from normalized within-repertoire ranks of inferred template counts. Generation probabilities in a later analysis came from a VDJ recombination model fitted to out-of-frame rearrangements, and those results were checked against IGoR. A later analysis scored TCR-TCR, TCR-HLA and TCR-CMV co-occurrence with hypergeometric tests, applying a repertoire-size bias correction to TCR pairs. In a later analysis, false discovery rates were estimated by permuting HLA or CMV assignments 20 times. In a later analysis, co-occurring TCRs were grouped using DBSCAN, with TCRdist sequence similarity added in when clustering inside HLA-allele-positive subsets. Co-occurrence clustering excluded repertoires with fewer than 30,000 or more than 120,000 public chains, plus five with anomalous nucleotide sharing. Held by TCRdb, this immuneACCESS table contains in-frame sequences only and omits some clones. Under half of the omission traces to an unresolved V gene where checked; the cause of the rest is unknown. That table gives V, J and clone size, and the DNA gave D and trimming. The sample data list approximately 100,000 clones, and roughly 80% of these were observed just once. The ten largest clones take up under 3.5% of the sample.

The TCR comes from a female donor in good health and CMV-seronegative. The rearrangement combines TRBV6-5 with TRBJ2-7, with 7 junctional bases fitting TRBD1. The sequenced sample was PBMCs. The nucleotide sequence is given as TGTGCCAGCAGGAGAGAGGGGGCCTCTTACGAGCAGTACTTC. Protein translation: CASRREGASYEQYF.